The 14 T cell receptor beta chains below come from one sample, sequenced in a study of radiotherapy plus CTLA-4 blockade in lung cancer. Data came from immunoSEQ multiplex PCR; TCRdb stores just in-frame clones and leaves some out. The data hold around 78,000 clones, with over 70% observed a single time. The specimen comprised peripheral blood, sampled from a patient treated with radiotherapy plus ipilimumab. The source of these receptors is a human donor with non-small cell lung cancer who had a partial response to radiotherapy plus ipilimumab. Some clones in this sample may be carry-over from other donors' samples.

The chain is built from TRBV7-2 and TRBJ2-5; TRBD2 is a possible D gene (7 bases). Trimming cost V 0 bases and J 5 bases, with 10 bases left between them. The CDR3 length is 14 residues. Per the germline V gene, CDR1 is SGHTA and CDR2 is FQGNSA. Here the CDR3 reads CASSLAGGRETQYF. The CDR3 region has the DNA TGTGCCAGCAGCTTAGCGGGGGGGCGTGAGACCCAGTACTTC.

The chain recombines TRBV7-2 with TRBJ1-5, with a weak D call TRBD1 (5 bases). Trimming removed 5 bases from V and 4 bases from J, with 15 bases in between. CDR3 size: 15 residues. CDR1 is SGHTA and CDR2 is FQGNSA in the germline V gene. The CDR3 coding sequence is TGTGCCAGCAGCACCACGGGAGAGGGGAATCAGCCCCAGCATTTT. Translation: CASSTTGEGNQPQHF.

The gene calls are TRBV5-1 and TRBJ2-2; 8 bases fit TRBD1. V trimming: 0 bases; J trimming: 3 bases; junction bases outside the gene matches: 1. This CDR3 region has 15 residues. Looked up from germline, CDR1 is SGHRS and CDR2 is YFSETQ. CDR3 DNA: TGCGCCAGCAGCTTGGCCAGGGGGCACACCGGGGAGCTGTTTTTT. Protein sequence: CASSLARGHTGELFF.

This sequence joins TRBV19 and TRBJ1-5; TRBD1 is a possible D gene (6 bases). CDR1 and CDR2 (germline): LNHDA, SQIVND (reference sequence). CDR3 size: 15 residues. V lost 0 bases and J lost 5, with 11 bases in between. As DNA, the CDR3 is TGTGCCAGTAGTATAGATAAGGGGGGGTATCAGCCCCAGCATTTT. As protein: CASSIDKGGYQPQHF. Supplemented by reference TRBV19 and TRBJ1-5, the full variable domain reads DGGITQSPKYLFRKEGQNVTLSCEQNLNHDAMYWYRQDPGQGLRLIYYSQIVNDFQKGDIAEGYSVSREKKESFPLTVTSAQKNPTAFYLCASSIDKGGYQPQHFGDGTRLSIL.

In this sample, this clone turned up a few times. The rearrangement joins TRBV2 to TRBJ2-1; the match to TRBD1 covers 8 bases. The CDR3 runs 13 residues. With 7 bases clipped from V and 6 bases from J, the junction kept 5 bases outside the gene matches. CDR1 SNHLY and CDR2 FYNNEI come from the germline V gene. The chain's CDR3 is CASKPGTGNEQFF. Here the CDR3 DNA reads TGTGCCAGCAAACCCGGGACAGGCAATGAGCAGTTCTTC.

The chain has TRBV30 and TRBJ1-2; D is possibly TRBD1 (6 bases). Trimming removed 0 bases from V and 7 bases from J, with 15 bases in between. Germline CDR1 GTSNPN, CDR2 SVGIG (reference sequence). The CDR3 is 14 residues long. CDR3 residues: CAWSVLAGAGGYTF. CDR3 coding DNA: TGTGCCTGGAGTGTCCTAGCAGGGGCGGGTGGCTACACCTTC.

The rearrangement links TRBV30 to TRBJ2-7; 7 bases are a match to TRBD2. Germline V CDR1 and CDR2: GTSNPN, SVGIG (reference sequence). The CDR3 spans 14 residues. Unmatched junction bases numbered 8, after V lost 3 bases and J lost 3 bases. CDR3 sequence: CAWSDPSGDYEQYF. The CDR3 DNA follows: TGTGCCTGGAGCGATCCCAGCGGGGACTACGAGCAGTACTTC.

The chain employs TRBV7-6 and TRBJ2-1; tentative D call: TRBD1 (6 bases). Deletions cut 2 bases from V and 4 bases from J, with 15 bases between. Germline V gives CDR1 SGHVS, CDR2 FNYEAQ. The CDR3 extends over 16 amino acids. The DNA of the CDR3 is TGTGCCAGCAGCTTAACCAGGACAGTTAATTACAATGAGCAGTTCTTC. Protein sequence: CASSLTRTVNYNEQFF. Full variable domain (outside the CDR3, taken from reference TRBV7-6 and TRBJ2-1): GAGVSQSPRYKVTKRGQDVALRCDPISGHVSLYWYRQALGQGPEFLTYFNYEAQQDKSGLPNDRFSAERPEGSISTLTIQRTEQRDSAMYRCASSLTRTVNYNEQFFGPGTRLTVL.

The chain uses TRBV11-2 and TRBJ2-3; D is unresolved. This CDR3 has 15 amino acids. V lost 1 base and J 2 bases, leaving 10 bases between the germline ends. CDR1 is SGHAT, CDR2 FQNNGV, per germline. In DNA form, the CDR3 reads TGTGCCAGCAGCTTAGGCGGATGGTTCACAGATACGCAGTATTTT. The encoded protein is CASSLGGWFTDTQYF.

V is TRBV7-6 and J is TRBJ1-6; a possible D gene is TRBD1 (5 bases). V was shortened by 4 bases and J by 10 bases, with 23 bases between the two germline ends. This CDR3 comprises 17 residues. Germline V gene sequence: CDR1 SGHVS, CDR2 FNYEAQ. This chain's CDR3 is CASSSGTPSGFGSPLHF. In DNA form, the CDR3 reads TGTGCCAGCAGCTCAGGGACTCCTAGCGGTTTCGGGTCACCCCTCCACTTT. Using reference TRBV7-6 and TRBJ1-6 for the parts outside the CDR3, the full variable domain is GAGVSQSPRYKVTKRGQDVALRCDPISGHVSLYWYRQALGQGPEFLTYFNYEAQQDKSGLPNDRFSAERPEGSISTLTIQRTEQRDSAMYRCASSSGTPSGFGSPLHFGNGTRLTVT.

V usage is TRBV6-6 and J usage is TRBJ2-3; D gene unclear. V was trimmed by 6 bases and J by 1 base, leaving 5 bases between them. The CDR3 spans 12 residues. CDR1 is MNHNY, CDR2 SVGAGI, per germline (reference sequence). Here the CDR3 DNA reads TGTGCCAGCAGGAGGCGCACAGATACGCAGTATTTT. Translated, it gives CASRRRTDTQYF.

This clone showed up just a few times. The chain is built from TRBV7-9 and TRBJ2-1; 8 nucleotides match TRBD2. There are 16 residues in the CDR3. With V trimmed by 1 base and J by 4 bases, 6 bases remained unmatched. The germline V gene has CDR1 SEHNR and CDR2 FQNEAQ (reference sequence). CDR3 nucleotide sequence: TGTGCCAGCAGCTTAGTCGCACTAGCGGTTTACAATGAGCAGTTCTTC. Its translation: CASSLVALAVYNEQFF.

The V call is TRBV29-1, the J call TRBJ2-3, with TRBD2 as a possible D gene (6 bases). V lost 8 bases, J lost 8 bases, and 17 bases lay in between. This CDR3 spans 12 amino acids. Germline CDR1 reads SQVTM; CDR2 reads ANQGSEA. The CDR3 sequence: CSIHTGTPTQYF. As DNA, the CDR3 is TGCAGCATACACACCGGGACTCCTACGCAGTATTTT.

This sequence joins TRBV18 and TRBJ1-2, with D uncertain. CDR1 is KGHSH, CDR2 LQKENI, per germline. V was clipped by 3 bases and J by 4 bases, with 12 bases between them. The CDR3 loop spans 14 amino acids. CDR3 DNA sequence: TGTGCCAGCTCACCCGACTTCCGTAGCTATGGCTACACCTTC. It translates to CASSPDFRSYGYTF.